The 9 T cell receptor beta chains below all came from one sample that was sequenced in a study of blood T cell repertoires in COVID-19. Using immunoSEQ multiplex PCR, the repertoire was profiled, and TCRdb retains in-frame clones only, with some absent. The sample shows 190,000 or so clones, around 87% of them seen only once. The sample taken for sequencing was peripheral blood. The receptors originated from a man aged 50-59 years with acute or convalescent COVID-19.

This clone was counted a single time. The chain links TRBV6-5 to TRBJ2-5, with TRBD2 identical over 10 bases. Trimming took 2 bases from V and 5 from J; bases not matched to a gene: 2. CDR1 is MNHEY, CDR2 SVGAGI, per germline. The CDR3 covers 14 residues. The chain's CDR3 is CASSYTSGAETQYF. Written as DNA, the CDR3 is TGTGCCAGCAGTTACACTAGCGGGGCTGAGACCCAGTACTTC.

The gene calls are TRBV9 and TRBJ1-2; D remains unclear. V lost 0 bases to trimming and J lost 6 bases, with 9 bases between them. Germline V gene data show CDR1 as SGDLS and CDR2 as YYNGEE. CDR3 size: 13 residues. The CDR3 here is CASSVDQKDGYTF. The DNA for the CDR3 is TGTGCCAGCAGCGTAGATCAGAAAGATGGCTACACCTTC. The full variable domain, its missing parts supplied by reference TRBV9 and TRBJ1-2, is DSGVTQTPKHLITATGQRVTLRCSPRSGDLSVYWYQQSLDQGLQFLIQYYNGEERAKGNILERFSAQQFPDLHSELNLSSLELGDSALYFCASSVDQKDGYTFGSGTRLTVV.

The chain has TRBV7-2 and TRBJ2-5; D ambiguous. Germline assignment: CDR1 SGHTA and CDR2 FQGNSA. Trimming left V 3 bases short and J 1 base short, with 18 bases between. This CDR3 has 17 residues. The CDR3 sequence: CASSFQLFYSGQETQYF. The CDR3 nucleotides read TGTGCCAGCAGCTTTCAGTTGTTTTACAGTGGCCAAGAGACCCAGTACTTC.

This chain joins TRBV12-5 and TRBJ2-5; TRBD1 might be the D (5 bases). Trimming took 1 base from V and 5 from J, leaving 11 bases between them. The CDR3 totals 14 residues. Germline loops: CDR1 LGHNT, CDR2 FRNRAP. CDR3 sequence: CASGLGGAEETQYF. DNA for the CDR3: TGTGCTAGTGGTTTGGGTGGGGCAGAGGAGACCCAGTACTTC. The variable domain in full, with the rest retrieved from reference TRBV12-5 and TRBJ2-5, is DARVTQTPRHKVTEMGQEVTMRCQPILGHNTVFWYRQTMMQGLELLAYFRNRAPLDDSGMPKDRFSAEMPDATLATLKIQPSEPRDSAVYFCASGLGGAEETQYFGPGTRLLVL.

The V call is TRBV4-1, the J call TRBJ2-5; TRBD1 agrees at 7 bases. Germline CDR1 is MGHRA and CDR2 is YSYEKL. Trimming cost V 4 bases and J 5 bases; bases outside gene matches: 13. The CDR3 runs to 16 residues. CDR3 nucleotide sequence: TGCGCCAGCAGCCCAGAGCCACAGGGGCGGTATGAGACCCAGTACTTC. As protein: CASSPEPQGRYETQYF.

The chain uses TRBV4-1 and TRBJ2-1; 8 bases are shared with TRBD1. V shed 0 bases and J 7 bases; nucleotides not matched to a gene: 2. Germline CDR1 reads MGHRA; CDR2 reads YSYEKL. The CDR3 extends over 14 amino acids. The CDR3 DNA follows: TGCGCCAGCAGCCAAGATCACAGGGGGAATGAGCAGTTCTTC. This gives the protein CASSQDHRGNEQFF.

The genes are TRBV18 and TRBJ1-1; 7 positions agree with TRBD1. Germline V gene lookup returns CDR1 KGHSH and CDR2 LQKENI. V dropped 3 bases and J dropped 0; count of bases not matched to a gene: 7. The CDR3 spans 16 residues. The CDR3 nucleotides are TGTGCCAGCTCACCTAACAGGGGAACCGTGAACACTGAAGCTTTCTTT. Amino acid sequence: CASSPNRGTVNTEAFF. Full variable domain (remainder filled in from reference TRBV18 and TRBJ1-1): NAGVMQNPRHLVRRRGQEARLRCSPMKGHSHVYWYRQLPEEGLKFMVYLQKENIIDESGMPKERFSAEFPKEGPSILRIQQVVRGDSAAYFCASSPNRGTVNTEAFFGQGTRLTVV.

J is TRBJ2-5 and V is TRBV6-2 or TRBV6-3; 9 positions agree with TRBD1. There are 15 residues in the CDR3. CDR1 and CDR2 from the germline V gene are MNHEY and SVGEGT. The trim removed 6 bases at V and 5 bases at J, leaving 10 bases unmatched. Here the CDR3 DNA reads TGTGCCAGCAGCAGGGACAGGGTACGAGGGGAGACCCAGTACTTC. Protein product: CASSRDRVRGETQYF.

The gene calls are TRBV29-1 and TRBJ1-3, with 9 bases lining up with TRBD1. Germline V lookup: CDR1 SQVTM, CDR2 ANQGSEA. V shed 6 bases and J 1 base; nucleotides not matched to a gene: 10. The length of the CDR3 is 16 residues. CDR3 DNA sequence: TGCAGCGTCGAGGGCTGGGACAGGGAGTCTGGAAACACCATATATTTT. Translation gives CSVEGWDRESGNTIYF.